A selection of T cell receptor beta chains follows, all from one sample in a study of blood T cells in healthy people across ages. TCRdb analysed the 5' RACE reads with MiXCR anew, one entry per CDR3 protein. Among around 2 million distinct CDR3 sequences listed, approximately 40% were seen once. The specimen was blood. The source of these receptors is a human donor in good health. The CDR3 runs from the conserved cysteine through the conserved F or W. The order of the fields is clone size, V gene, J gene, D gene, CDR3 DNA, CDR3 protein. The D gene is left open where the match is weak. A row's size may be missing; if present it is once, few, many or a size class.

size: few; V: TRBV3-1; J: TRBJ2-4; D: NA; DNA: TGTGCCAGCAGCCAAGGCCTCATAGGGAAAAACATTCAGTACTTC; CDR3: CASSQGLIGKNIQYF
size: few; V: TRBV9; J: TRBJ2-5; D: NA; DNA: TGTGCCAGCAGCCCGGACCAGGGGGGTGAGCAGTACTTC; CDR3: CASSPDQGGEQYF
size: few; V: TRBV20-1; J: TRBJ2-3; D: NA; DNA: TGCAGTGCTATGGGAACCCCACAGGGACCAGATACGCAGTATTTT; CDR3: CSAMGTPQGPDTQYF
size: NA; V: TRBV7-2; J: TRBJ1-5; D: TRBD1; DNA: TGTGCCAGTAGCCTAGTCCAGGGGGCCTTACATCAGCCCCAGCATTTT; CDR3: CASSLVQGALHQPQHF
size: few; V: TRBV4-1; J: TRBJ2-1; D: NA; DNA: TGCGCCAGCAGCCAAGAGTTAAAAGCGAACAATGAGCAGTTCTTC; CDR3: CASSQELKANNEQFF
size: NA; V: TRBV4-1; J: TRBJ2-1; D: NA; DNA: TGCGCCAGCAGCCAAGAAGCGGTGGGGACGGGCTCCTACAATGAGCAGTTCTTC; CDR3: CASSQEAVGTGSYNEQFF
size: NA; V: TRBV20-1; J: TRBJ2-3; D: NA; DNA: TGCAGTGTGAGCCGAAGCACAGATACGCAGTATTTT; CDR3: CSVSRSTDTQYF
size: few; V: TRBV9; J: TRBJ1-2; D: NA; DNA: TGTGCCAGCAGCGTAGGATCGACACCGGGAATAGGGCGCTATGGCTACACCTTC; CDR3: CASSVGSTPGIGRYGYTF
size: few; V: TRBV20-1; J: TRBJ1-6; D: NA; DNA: TGCAGTGCAAGGCCCGGGACTAGGGATTCACCCCTCCACTTT; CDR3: CSARPGTRDSPLHF
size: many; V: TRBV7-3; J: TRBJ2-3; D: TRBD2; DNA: TGTGCCAGCAGCGTTAGCGGGGGGGCCGCGGTAGATACGCAGTATTTT; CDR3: CASSVSGGAAVDTQYF
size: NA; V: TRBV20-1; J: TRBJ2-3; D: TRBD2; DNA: TGCAGTGCCCTGGGACTAGCGGACTTCACAGATACGCAGTATTTT; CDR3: CSALGLADFTDTQYF
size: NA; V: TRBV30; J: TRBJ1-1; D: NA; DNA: TGTGCCTGGAGTGTACTTTGGCGGGGGAACACTGGAGCTTTCTTT; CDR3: CAWSVLWRGNTGAFF
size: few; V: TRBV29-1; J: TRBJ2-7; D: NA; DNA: TGCAGCGTTGCTCCGGACGGGAACGAGCAGTACTTC; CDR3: CSVAPDGNEQYF
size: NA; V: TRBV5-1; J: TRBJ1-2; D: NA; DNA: TGCGCCAGCAGCTTGAGGGGGGGCACAGACTCCTATGGCTACACCTTC; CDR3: CASSLRGGTDSYGYTF
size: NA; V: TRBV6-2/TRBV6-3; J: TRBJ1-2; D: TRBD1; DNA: TGTGCCAGCAGTCGTACCCCGGGACAGGCTCCAGGGGGTAGCTACACCTTC; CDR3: CASSRTPGQAPGGSYTF
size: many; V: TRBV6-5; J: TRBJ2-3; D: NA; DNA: TGTGCCAGCAGTTCTACCATGGATACGCAGTATTTT; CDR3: CASSSTMDTQYF
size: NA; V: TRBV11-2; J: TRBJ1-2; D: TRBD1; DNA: TGTGCCAGCAGCTCGAGGACAGGGACGTACTATGGCTACACCTTC; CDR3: CASSSRTGTYYGYTF
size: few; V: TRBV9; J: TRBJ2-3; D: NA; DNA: TGTGCCAGCAGCCCCCCCAGACAGGCATTCACAGATACGCAGTATTTT; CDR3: CASSPPRQAFTDTQYF
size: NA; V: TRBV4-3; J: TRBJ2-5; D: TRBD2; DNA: TGCGCCAGCAGCCGAATAACTAGCGGGGGGTTGGAGACCCAGTACTTC; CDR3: CASSRITSGGLETQYF
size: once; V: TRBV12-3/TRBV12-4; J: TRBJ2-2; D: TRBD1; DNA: TGTGCCAGCAAGTCGTGGGACAGGGCTACCGGGGAGCTGTTTTTT; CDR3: CASKSWDRATGELFF
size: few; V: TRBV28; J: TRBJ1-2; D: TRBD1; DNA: TGTGCCAGCAGTTGGGACAGGGGTCTGTACGGCTACACCTTC; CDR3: CASSWDRGLYGYTF
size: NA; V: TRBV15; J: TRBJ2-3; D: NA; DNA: TGTGCCACCAGCAGAGAGGGACGGGGCACAGATACGCAGTATTTT; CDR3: CATSREGRGTDTQYF
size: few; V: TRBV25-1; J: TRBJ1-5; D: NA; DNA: TGTGCCAGCAGTGAACGGGGGGAGACCAATCAGCCCCAGCATTTT; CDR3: CASSERGETNQPQHF